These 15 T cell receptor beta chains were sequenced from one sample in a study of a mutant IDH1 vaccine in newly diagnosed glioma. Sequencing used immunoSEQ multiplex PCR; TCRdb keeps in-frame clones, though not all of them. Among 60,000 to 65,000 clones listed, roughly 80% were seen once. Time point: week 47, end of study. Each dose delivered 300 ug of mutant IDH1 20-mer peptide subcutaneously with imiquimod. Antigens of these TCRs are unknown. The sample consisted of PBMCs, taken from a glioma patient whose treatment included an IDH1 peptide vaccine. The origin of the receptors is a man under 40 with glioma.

CDR3 protein: CASSSRGSKNIQYF. The CDR3 DNA sequence: TGTGCCAGCAGCTCTCGGGGTTCCAAAAACATTCAGTACTTC. The genes are TRBV5-6 and TRBJ2-4; maybe TRBD2 (5 bases). CDR1 SGHDT and CDR2 YYEEEE come from the germline V gene. This CDR3 spans 14 amino acids. Trimming took 3 bases from V and 2 from J, leaving 9 bases between them.

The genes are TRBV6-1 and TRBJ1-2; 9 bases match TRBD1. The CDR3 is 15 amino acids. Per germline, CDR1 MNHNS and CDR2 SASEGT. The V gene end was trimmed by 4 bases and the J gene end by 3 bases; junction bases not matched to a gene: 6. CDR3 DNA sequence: TGTGCCAGCAGTGTCAACAGGGGGCGTGACTATGGCTACACCTTC. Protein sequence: CASSVNRGRDYGYTF.

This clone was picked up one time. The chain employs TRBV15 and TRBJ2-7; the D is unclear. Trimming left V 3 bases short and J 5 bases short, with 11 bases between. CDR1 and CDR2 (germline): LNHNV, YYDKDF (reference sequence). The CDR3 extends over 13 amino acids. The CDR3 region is CATSRVAENEQYF. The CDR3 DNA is TGTGCCACCAGCAGGGTTGCGGAGAACGAGCAGTACTTC. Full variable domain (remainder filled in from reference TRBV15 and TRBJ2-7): DAMVIQNPRYQVTQFGKPVTLSCSQTLNHNVMYWYQQKSSQAPKLLFHYYDKDFNNEADTPDNFQSRRPNTSFCFLDIRSPGLGDTAMYLCATSRVAENEQYFGPGTRLTVT.

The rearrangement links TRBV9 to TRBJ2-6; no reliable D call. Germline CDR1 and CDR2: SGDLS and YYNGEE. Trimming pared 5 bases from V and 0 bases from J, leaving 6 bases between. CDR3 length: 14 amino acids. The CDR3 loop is CASSHSSGANVLTF. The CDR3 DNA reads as TGTGCCAGCAGTCACAGCTCTGGGGCCAACGTCCTGACTTTC.

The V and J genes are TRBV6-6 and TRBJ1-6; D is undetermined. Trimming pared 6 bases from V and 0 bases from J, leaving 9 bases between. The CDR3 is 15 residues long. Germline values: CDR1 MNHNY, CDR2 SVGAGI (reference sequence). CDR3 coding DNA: TGTGCCAGCAGCTCCGGAGGCTCCTATAATTCACCCCTCCACTTT. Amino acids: CASSSGGSYNSPLHF.

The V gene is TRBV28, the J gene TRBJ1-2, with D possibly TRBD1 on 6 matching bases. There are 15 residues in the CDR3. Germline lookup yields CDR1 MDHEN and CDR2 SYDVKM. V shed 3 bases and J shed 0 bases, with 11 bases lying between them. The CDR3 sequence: CASSFVRGSNYGYTF. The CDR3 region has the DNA TGTGCCAGCAGTTTCGTCAGGGGATCTAACTATGGCTACACCTTC.

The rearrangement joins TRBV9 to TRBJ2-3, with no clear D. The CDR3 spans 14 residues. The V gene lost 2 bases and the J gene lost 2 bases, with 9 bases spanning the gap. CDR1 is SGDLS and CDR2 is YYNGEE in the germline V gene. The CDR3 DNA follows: TGTGCCAGCAGCGTTCATATCTACACAGATACGCAGTATTTT. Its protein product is CASSVHIYTDTQYF.

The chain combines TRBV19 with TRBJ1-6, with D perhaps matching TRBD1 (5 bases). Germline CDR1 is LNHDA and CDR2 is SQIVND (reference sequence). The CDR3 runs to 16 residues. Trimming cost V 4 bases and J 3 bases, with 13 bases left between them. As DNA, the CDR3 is TGTGCCAGTAGTACCACCGGGCAGGGCTATAATTCACCCCTCCACTTT. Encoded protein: CASSTTGQGYNSPLHF.

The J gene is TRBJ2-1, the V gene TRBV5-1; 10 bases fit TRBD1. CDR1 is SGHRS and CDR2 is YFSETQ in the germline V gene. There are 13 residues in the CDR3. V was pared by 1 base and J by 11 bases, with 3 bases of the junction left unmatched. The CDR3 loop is CASSLRTGGKQFF. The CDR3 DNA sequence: TGCGCCAGCAGCTTGAGGACAGGGGGTAAGCAGTTCTTC.

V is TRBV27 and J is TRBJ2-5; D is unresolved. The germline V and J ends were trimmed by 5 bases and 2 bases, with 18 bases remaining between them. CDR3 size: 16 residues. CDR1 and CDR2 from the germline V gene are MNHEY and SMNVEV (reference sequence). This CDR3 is CASSLEYDGVQETQYF. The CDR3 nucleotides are TGTGCCAGCAGTCTAGAGTACGACGGAGTACAAGAGACCCAGTACTTC.

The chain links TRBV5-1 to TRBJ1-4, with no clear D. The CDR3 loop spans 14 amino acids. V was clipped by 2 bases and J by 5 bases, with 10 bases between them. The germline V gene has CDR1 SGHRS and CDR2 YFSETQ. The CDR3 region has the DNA TGCGCCAGCAGCTTTAGGACGGGAAATGAAAAACTGTTTTTT. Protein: CASSFRTGNEKLFF.

CDR3 loop: CAISELDRASNEQFF. CDR3 nucleotide sequence: TGTGCCATCAGTGAGTTGGACAGGGCATCCAATGAGCAGTTCTTC. The chain couples TRBV10-3 to TRBJ2-1; TRBD1 matches at 8 bases. The CDR3 is 15 residues long. Germline V gene data show CDR1 as ENHRY and CDR2 as SYGVKD. The trim removed 1 base at V and 6 bases at J, leaving 5 bases unmatched.

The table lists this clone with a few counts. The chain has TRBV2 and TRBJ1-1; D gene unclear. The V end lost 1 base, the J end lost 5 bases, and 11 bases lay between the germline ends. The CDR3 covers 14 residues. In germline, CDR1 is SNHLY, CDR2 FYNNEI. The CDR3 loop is CASSEGSSGTEAFF. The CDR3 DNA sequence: TGTGCCAGCAGTGAAGGGAGTAGTGGTACTGAAGCTTTCTTT. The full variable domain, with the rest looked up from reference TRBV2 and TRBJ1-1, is EPEVTQTPSHQVTQMGQEVILRCVPISNHLYFYWYRQILGQKVEFLVSFYNNEISEKSEIFDDQFSVERPDGSNFTLKIRSTKLEDSAMYFCASSEGSSGTEAFFGQGTRLTVV.

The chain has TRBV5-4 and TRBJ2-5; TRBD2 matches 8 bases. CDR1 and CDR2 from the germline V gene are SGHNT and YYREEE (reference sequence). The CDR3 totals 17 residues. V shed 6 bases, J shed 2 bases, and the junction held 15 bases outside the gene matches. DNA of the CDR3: TGTGCCAGCAACACTTGGGGCGGGGGGCGAGGGCAAGAGACCCAGTACTTC. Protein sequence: CASNTWGGGRGQETQYF.

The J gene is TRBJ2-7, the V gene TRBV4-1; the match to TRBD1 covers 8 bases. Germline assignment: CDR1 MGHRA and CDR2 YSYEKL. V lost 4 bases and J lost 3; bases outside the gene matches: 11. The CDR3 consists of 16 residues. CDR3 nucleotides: TGCGCCAGCAGCCTACAAGGACAGGGTACGGTCTACGAGCAGTACTTC. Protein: CASSLQGQGTVYEQYF.